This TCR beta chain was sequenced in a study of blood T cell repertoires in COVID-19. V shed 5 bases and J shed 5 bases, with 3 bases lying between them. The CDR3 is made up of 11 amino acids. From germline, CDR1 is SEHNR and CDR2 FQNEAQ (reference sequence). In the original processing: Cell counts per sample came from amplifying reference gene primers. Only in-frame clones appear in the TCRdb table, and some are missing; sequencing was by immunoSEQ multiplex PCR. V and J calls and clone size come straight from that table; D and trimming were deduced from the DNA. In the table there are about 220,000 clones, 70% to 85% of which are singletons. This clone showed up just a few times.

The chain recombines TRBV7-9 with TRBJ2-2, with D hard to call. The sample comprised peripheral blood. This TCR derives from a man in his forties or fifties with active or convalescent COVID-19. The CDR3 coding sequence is TGTGCCAGCAGCCGTACCGGGGAGCTGTTTTTT. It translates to CASSRTGELFF.